What follows is one T cell receptor beta chain and its context. What it binds is not known. This entry comes from a study of graft-versus-host responses after intestinal transplantation. Clones were sequenced by immunoSEQ multiplex PCR, and TCRdb holds only the in-frame ones, with some missing. Here the sample spans 90,000 to 95,000 clones, just over 90% being singletons. This CDR3 is built from 16 residues. Per germline, CDR1 MNHEY and CDR2 SVGAGI. Unmatched junction bases numbered 11, after V lost 3 bases and J lost 6 bases. This specimen was unstimulated CD8+ T cells sorted from spleen or lymph node cells, taken before intestinal transplant. The chain couples TRBV6-5 to TRBJ2-3, with 8 nucleotides matching TRBD2. This clonotype was obtained from a human donor who received an intestinal transplant. The chain's CDR3 is CASSYRVAGSGDTQYF. CDR3 coding DNA: TGTGCCAGCAGTTATAGGGTAGCGGGGAGTGGGGATACGCAGTATTTT.